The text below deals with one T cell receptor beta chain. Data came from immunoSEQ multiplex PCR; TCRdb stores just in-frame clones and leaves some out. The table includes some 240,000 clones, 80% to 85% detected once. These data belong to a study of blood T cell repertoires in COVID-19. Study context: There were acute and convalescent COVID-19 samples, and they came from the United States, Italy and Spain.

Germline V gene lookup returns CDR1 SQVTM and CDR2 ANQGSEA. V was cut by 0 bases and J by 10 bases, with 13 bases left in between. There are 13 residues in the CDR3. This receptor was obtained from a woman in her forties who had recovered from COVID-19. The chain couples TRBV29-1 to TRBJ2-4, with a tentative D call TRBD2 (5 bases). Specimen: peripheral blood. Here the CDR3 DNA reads TGCAGCGTTGAAGATCCGAGGACTGGAATTCAGTACTTC. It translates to CSVEDPRTGIQYF.